Shown below are 5 T cell receptor beta chains from a single sample sequenced in a study of blood T cells in healthy people across ages (dated by TCRdb to between 2014 and 2016). Library creation used 5' RACE. The sequencer was an Illumina HiSeq 2500. A second roughly 7 to 12 cycle PCR used a sample-barcoded 5' primer and a J-beta primer mix. The public reads were run again by TCRdb, first through fastp at Q25 and then through MiXCR, and only productive beta chains were kept. A single entry per CDR3 protein holds the most common genes and DNA from its merged rows. For this sample there are 1.2 million to 1.5 million distinct CDR3 sequences; approximately 59% appear just once. Of the sample, 6.7% falls within the top ten clones. Sequenced sample: blood. These receptors originate from a man in his late teens or twenties in good health.

This clonotype was observed a few times. J is TRBJ2-3 and V is TRBV7-2; 8 positions match TRBD2. CDR1 and CDR2 (germline): SGHTA, FQGNSA. CDR3 length equals 17 residues. J gave up 2 bases and V 5 bases, and 12 bases lay outside the gene matches. CDR3 coding DNA: TGTGCCAGCAGCGAAGGGGGACTAGGTGGGTTCACAGATACGCAGTATTTT. This encodes CASSEGGLGGFTDTQYF. The complete variable domain, with remaining parts taken from reference TRBV7-2 and TRBJ2-3, reads GAGVSQSPSNKVTEKGKDVELRCDPISGHTALYWYRQSLGQGLEFLIYFQGNSAPDKSGLPSDRFSAERTGGSVSTLTIQRTQQEDSAVYLCASSEGGLGGFTDTQYFGPGTRLTVL.

The genes are TRBV5-1 and TRBJ2-5, with 7 bases fitting TRBD2. The junction had 16 bases not matched to a gene; V was cut back by 3 bases and J by 11 bases. This CDR3 has 15 residues. Germline CDR1 reads SGHRS; CDR2 reads YFSETQ. The CDR3 DNA reads as TGCGCCAGCAGCTCGGGCGGGAGTTATTCGAATGAGCAGTACTTC. Residues: CASSSGGSYSNEQYF. Looking up the rest from reference TRBV5-1 and TRBJ2-5 gives the full variable domain: KAGVTQTPRYLIKTRGQQVTLSCSPISGHRSVSWYQQTPGQGLQFLFEYFSETQRNKGNFPGRFSGRQFSNSRSEMNVSTLELGDSALYLCASSSGGSYSNEQYFGPGTRLLVL.

The rearrangement joins TRBV29-1 to TRBJ2-3, with TRBD2 matching over 7 bases. CDR1 and CDR2 (germline): SQVTM, ANQGSEA. The CDR3 is 14 amino acids. After removal of 5 bases from V and 0 bases from J, the junction contained 5 bases not matched to a gene. The DNA for the CDR3 is TGCAGCGTTAGCGGGGCCTATAGCACAGATACGCAGTATTTT. Amino acid sequence: CSVSGAYSTDTQYF.

The chain is built from TRBV3-1 and TRBJ2-1; 10 nucleotides align to TRBD2. Trimming removed 1 base from V and 2 bases from J; junction bases left unmatched: 11. This CDR3 spans 19 amino acids. The germline V gene has CDR1 LGHDT and CDR2 YNNKEL (reference sequence). CDR3 DNA sequence: TGTGCCAGCAGCCAAGTGCGGTCGTCTAGCGGGAGTCCCTACAATGAGCAGTTCTTC. Translating gives CASSQVRSSSGSPYNEQFF.

This clonotype turned up a few times. This sequence joins TRBV20-1 and TRBJ1-2; 8 bases fit TRBD1. CDR3 length: 16 amino acids. Germline V CDR1 and CDR2: DFQATT, SNEGSKA (reference sequence). Losses at the gene ends were 3 bases for V and 5 bases for J; bases not matched to a gene: 14. CDR3 protein: CSARNGQARGPYGYTF. DNA for the CDR3: TGCAGTGCTAGGAACGGCCAGGCCAGGGGGCCGTATGGCTACACCTTC.